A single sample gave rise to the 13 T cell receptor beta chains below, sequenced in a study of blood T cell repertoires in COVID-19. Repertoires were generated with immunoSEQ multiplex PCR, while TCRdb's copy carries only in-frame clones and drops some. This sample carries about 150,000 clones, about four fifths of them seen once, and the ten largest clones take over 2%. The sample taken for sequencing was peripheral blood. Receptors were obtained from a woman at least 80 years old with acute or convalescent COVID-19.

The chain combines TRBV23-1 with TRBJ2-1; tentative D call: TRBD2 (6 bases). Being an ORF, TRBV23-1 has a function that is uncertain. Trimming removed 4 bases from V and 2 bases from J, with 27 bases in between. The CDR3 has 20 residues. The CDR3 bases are TGCGCCAGCAGTCTAACACGTCCGGGGCGAGTAGCGGAACCCTACAATGAGCAGTTCTTC. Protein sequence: CASSLTRPGRVAEPYNEQFF.

Written as DNA, the CDR3 is TGTGCCAGCAGCTTGGTAGGCGGGAGCGGGAACTCCTACAATGAGCAGTTCTTC. As protein: CASSLVGGSGNSYNEQFF. V and J are TRBV5-6 and TRBJ2-1; 7 bases align to TRBD2. The germline V gene encodes CDR1 SGHDT and CDR2 YYEEEE. This CDR3 is built from 18 residues. Trimming removed 0 bases from V and 0 bases from J; junction bases left unmatched: 9.

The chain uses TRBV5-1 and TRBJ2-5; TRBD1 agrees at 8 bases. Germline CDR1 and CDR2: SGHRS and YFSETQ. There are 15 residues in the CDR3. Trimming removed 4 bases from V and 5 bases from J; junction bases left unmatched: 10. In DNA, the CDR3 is TGCGCCAGCAGCCCTCCCGGACAGGGCGGGGAGACCCAGTACTTC. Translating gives CASSPPGQGGETQYF.

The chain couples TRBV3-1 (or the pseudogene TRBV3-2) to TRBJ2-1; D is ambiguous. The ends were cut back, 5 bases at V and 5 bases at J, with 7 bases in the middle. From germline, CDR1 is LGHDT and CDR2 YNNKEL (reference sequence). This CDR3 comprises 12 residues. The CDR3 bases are TGTGCCAGCAGCGAACAGCACAATGAGCAGTTCTTC. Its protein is CASSEQHNEQFF.

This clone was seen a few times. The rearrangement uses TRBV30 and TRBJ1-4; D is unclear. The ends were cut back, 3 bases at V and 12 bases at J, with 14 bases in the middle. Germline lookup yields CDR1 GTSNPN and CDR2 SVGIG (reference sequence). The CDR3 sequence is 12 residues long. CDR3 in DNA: TGTGCCTGGAGCCCGACATGGGCAGAACTGTTTTTT. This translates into CAWSPTWAELFF.

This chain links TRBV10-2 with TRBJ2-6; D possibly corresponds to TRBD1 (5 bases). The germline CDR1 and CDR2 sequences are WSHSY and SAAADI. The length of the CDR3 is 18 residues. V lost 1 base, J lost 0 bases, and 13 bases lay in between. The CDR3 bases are TGCGCCAGCAGTGAGTTTGACAGAACAGCCTCTGGGGCCAACGTCCTGACTTTC. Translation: CASSEFDRTASGANVLTF.

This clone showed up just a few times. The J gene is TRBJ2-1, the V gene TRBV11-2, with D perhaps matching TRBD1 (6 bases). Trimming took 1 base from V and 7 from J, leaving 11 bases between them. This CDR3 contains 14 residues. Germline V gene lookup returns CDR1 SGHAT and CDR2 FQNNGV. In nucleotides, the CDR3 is TGTGCCAGCAGCTTAGTAGGACAGCCTAATGAGCAGTTCTTC. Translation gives CASSLVGQPNEQFF.

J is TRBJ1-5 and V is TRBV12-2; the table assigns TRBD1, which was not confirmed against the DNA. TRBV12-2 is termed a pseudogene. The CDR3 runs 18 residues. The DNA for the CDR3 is TGTGCAAGTCGCTTATTTGGTACAGACGCTTATAGCAATCAGCCCCAGCATTTT. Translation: CASRLFGTDAYSNQPQHF.

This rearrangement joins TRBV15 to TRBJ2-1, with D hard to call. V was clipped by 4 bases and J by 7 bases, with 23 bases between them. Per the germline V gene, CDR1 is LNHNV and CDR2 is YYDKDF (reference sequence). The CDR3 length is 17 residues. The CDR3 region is CATSTPLVSQSLNEQFF. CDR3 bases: TGTGCCACCAGCACCCCGCTAGTGAGTCAGAGCCTTAATGAGCAGTTCTTC.

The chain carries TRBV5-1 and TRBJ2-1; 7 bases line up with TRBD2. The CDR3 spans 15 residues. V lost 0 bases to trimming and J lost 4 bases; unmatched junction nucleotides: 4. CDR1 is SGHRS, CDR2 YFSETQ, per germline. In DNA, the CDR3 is TGCGCCAGCAGCTTGGGGGGAGGGCAGTACAATGAGCAGTTCTTC. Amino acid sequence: CASSLGGGQYNEQFF.

The CDR3, as DNA: TGTGCCTGGAGCCCCTTTAGCGGGGGCCTAACCTCGAACACCGGGGAGCTGTTTTTT. It codes for CAWSPFSGGLTSNTGELFF. The J gene is TRBJ2-2, the V gene TRBV30; 9 positions agree with TRBD2. Germline-derived CDR1 and CDR2 are GTSNPN and SVGIG (reference sequence). Trimming removed 3 bases from V and 0 bases from J; junction bases left unmatched: 14. The CDR3 has 19 residues.

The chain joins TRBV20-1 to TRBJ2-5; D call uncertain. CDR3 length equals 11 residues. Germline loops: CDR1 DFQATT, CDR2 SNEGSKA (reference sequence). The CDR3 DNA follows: TGCACCCCCCCACAACAAGAGACCCAGTACTTC. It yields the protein CTPPQQETQYF.

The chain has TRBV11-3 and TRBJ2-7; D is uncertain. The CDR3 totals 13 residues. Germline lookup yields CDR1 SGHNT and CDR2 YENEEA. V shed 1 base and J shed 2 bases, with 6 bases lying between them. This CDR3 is CASSLGGTYEQYF. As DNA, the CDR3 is TGTGCCAGCAGCTTAGGAGGAACCTACGAGCAGTACTTC. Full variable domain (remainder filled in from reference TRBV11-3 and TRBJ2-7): EAGVVQSPRYKIIEKKQPVAFWCNPISGHNTLYWYLQNLGQGPELLIRYENEEAVDDSQLPKDRFSAERLKGVDSTLKIQPAELGDSAVYLCASSLGGTYEQYFGPGTRLTVT.